The source of this TCR beta chain is a study of early T cells in non-severe SARS-CoV-2 infection. Study at large: Sequencing input comprised bulk RNA from unsorted whole blood; chain pairing was not available.

At least ten counts were recorded for this clonotype. TCRdb called the 5' RACE reads again in MiXCR, with one record for every CDR3 protein. The sample includes some 80,000 distinct CDR3 sequences, about 10% of them seen just once. Specimen: whole blood, collected at baseline. This clonotype was sampled from an adult who was a healthcare worker with PCR-confirmed SARS-CoV-2 infection or an uninfected control (not recorded which).

The CDR3 DNA sequence: TGCAGTGCCCCCCTGATAGGCAACGCGGAGCAGTTCTTC. It is translated as CSAPLIGNAEQFF. V gene TRBV20-1 combines with J gene TRBJ2-1; D gene ambiguous. The CDR3 contains 13 residues. Trimming took 6 bases from V and 10 from J, leaving 19 bases between them. Germline lookup yields CDR1 DFQATT and CDR2 SNEGSKA (reference sequence).